Below, one TCR beta chain is given with its context. Some clones are missing from TCRdb's copy, which holds only in-frame ones; the method was immunoSEQ multiplex PCR. The table has tens of thousands of clones, 85% to 90% seen once. This entry belongs to a study of blood T cell repertoires in COVID-19. Germline V lookup: CDR1 MGHRA, CDR2 YSYEKL. With 0 bases removed from V and 0 bases from J, the gap between germline ends came to 3 bases. The CDR3 runs to 13 residues. V gene TRBV4-1 combines with J gene TRBJ2-7; D remains ambiguous. The sequenced sample was peripheral blood. The receptor comes from a human donor with active COVID-19. The donor label of this sample is uncertain. The CDR3 region has the DNA TGCGCCAGCAGCCAAGACATCTCCTACGAGCAGTACTTC. Amino acids: CASSQDISYEQYF.